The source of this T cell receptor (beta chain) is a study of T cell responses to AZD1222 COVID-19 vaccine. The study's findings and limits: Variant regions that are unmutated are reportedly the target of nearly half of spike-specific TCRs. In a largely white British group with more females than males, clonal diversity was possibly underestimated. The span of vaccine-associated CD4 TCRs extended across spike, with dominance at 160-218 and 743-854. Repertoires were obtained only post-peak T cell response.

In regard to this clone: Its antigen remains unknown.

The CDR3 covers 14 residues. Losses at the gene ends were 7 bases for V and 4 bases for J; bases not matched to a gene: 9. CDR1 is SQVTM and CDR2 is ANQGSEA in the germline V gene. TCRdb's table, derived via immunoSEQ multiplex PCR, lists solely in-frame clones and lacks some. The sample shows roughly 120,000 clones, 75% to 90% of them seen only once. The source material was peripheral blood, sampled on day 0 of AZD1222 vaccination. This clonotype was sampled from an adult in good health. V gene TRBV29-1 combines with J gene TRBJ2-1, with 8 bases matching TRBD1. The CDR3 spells CSAPDRVSYNEQFF. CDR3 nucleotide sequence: TGCAGCGCCCCGGACAGGGTTAGTTACAATGAGCAGTTCTTC.